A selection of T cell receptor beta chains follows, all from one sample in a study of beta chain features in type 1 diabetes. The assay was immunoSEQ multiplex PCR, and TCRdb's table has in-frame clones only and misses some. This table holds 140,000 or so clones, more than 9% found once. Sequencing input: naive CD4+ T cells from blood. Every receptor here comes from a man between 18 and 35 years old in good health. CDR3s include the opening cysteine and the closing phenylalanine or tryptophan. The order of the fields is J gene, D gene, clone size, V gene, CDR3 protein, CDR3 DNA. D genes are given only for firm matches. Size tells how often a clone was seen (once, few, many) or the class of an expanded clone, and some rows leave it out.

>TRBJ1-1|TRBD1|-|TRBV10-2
CASSDDRDTEAFF
TGCGCCAGCAGCGACGACAGGGACACTGAAGCTTTCTTT
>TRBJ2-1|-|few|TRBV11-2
CASSTDIYSEQFF
TGTGCCAGCAGCACGGACATCTACTCTGAGCAGTTCTTC
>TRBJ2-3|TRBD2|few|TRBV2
CASSGSLAGGVDTQYF
TGTGCCAGCAGTGGCAGTCTAGCGGGGGGCGTAGATACGCAGTATTTT
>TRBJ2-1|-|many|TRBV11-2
CASTRQLNNEQFF
TGTGCCAGCACTAGACAGCTGAACAATGAGCAGTTCTTC
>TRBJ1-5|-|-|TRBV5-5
CASTPGGGAGNQPQHF
TGTGCCAGCACCCCCGGCGGAGGGGCCGGCAATCAGCCCCAGCATTTT
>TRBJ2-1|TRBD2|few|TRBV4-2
CASSQDRGGGGAPFF
TGTGCCAGCAGCCAAGATCGGGGCGGCGGGGGGGCCCCGTTCTTC
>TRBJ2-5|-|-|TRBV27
CASRSANQETQYF
TGTGCCAGCAGGTCAGCGAACCAAGAGACCCAGTACTTC
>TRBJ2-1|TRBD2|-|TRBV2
CATHGTSGGGKQFF
TGTGCCACCCACGGGACTAGCGGGGGGGGAAAGCAGTTCTTC
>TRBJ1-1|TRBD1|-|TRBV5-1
CASSFAGQGNTEAFF
TGCGCCAGCAGCTTTGCGGGACAGGGGAACACTGAAGCTTTCTTT
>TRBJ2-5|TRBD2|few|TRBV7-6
CASSALSGGQETQYF
TGTGCCAGCAGCGCCTTAAGCGGGGGGCAGGAGACCCAGTACTTC
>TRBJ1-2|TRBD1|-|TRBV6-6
CASSYTQGAGGYTF
TGTGCCAGCAGTTACACACAGGGGGCAGGCGGCTACACCTTC
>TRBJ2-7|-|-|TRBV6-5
CASSYSGGTRDEQYF
TGTGCCAGCAGTTACTCGGGGGGTACCAGGGACGAGCAGTACTTC
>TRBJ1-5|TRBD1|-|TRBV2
CASREGQGNQPQHF
TGTGCCAGCAGGGAGGGACAGGGGAATCAGCCCCAGCATTTT
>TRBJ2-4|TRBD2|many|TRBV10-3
CAISEPAGGEDIQYF
TGTGCCATCAGTGAGCCCGCGGGGGGCGAAGACATTCAGTACTTC
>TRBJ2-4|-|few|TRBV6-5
CASSPPGNRGNIQYF
TGTGCCAGCAGTCCACCCGGGAATCGTGGAAACATTCAGTACTTC
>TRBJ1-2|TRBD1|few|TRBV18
CASSYGTGSDGYTF
TGTGCCAGCTCGTACGGGACAGGGTCGGATGGCTACACCTTC
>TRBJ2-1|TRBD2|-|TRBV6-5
CASSSGLAGQNEQFF
TGTGCCAGCAGTTCGGGACTAGCGGGGCAAAATGAGCAGTTCTTC
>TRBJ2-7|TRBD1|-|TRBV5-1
CASSLTGGGEQYF
TGCGCCAGCAGCTTGACAGGGGGCGGCGAGCAGTACTTC
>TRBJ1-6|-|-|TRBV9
CASSAGGAGTYNSPLHF
TGTGCCAGCAGCGCGGGGGGGGCAGGCACTTATAATTCACCCCTCCACTTT
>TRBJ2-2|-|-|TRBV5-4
CASTRSDYTGELFF
TGTGCCAGCACTCGGAGTGATTACACCGGGGAGCTGTTTTTT
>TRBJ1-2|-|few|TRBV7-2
CASSLEAGYNYGYTF
TGTGCCAGCAGCTTAGAGGCGGGTTACAACTATGGCTACACCTTC
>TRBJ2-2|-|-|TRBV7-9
CASSLDRAGAGELFF
TGTGCCAGCAGCCTGGACAGGGCGGGGGCCGGGGAGCTGTTTTTT
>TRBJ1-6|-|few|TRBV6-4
CASSDSEVSPLHF
TGTGCCAGCAGTGACTCTGAGGTCTCACCCCTCCACTTT
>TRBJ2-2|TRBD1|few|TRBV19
CASKGQGALTGELFF
TGTGCCAGTAAAGGACAGGGGGCGCTAACCGGGGAGCTGTTTTTT
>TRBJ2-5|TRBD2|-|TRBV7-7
CASSFRLAGIETQYF
TGTGCCAGCAGCTTTCGACTAGCGGGGATAGAGACCCAGTACTTC
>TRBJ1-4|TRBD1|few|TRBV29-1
CSVEEGQGTELFF
TGCAGCGTTGAGGAAGGACAGGGTACGGAACTGTTTTTT
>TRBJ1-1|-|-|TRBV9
CASRRGGGGTEAFF
TGTGCCAGCAGGAGGGGGGGTGGAGGCACTGAAGCTTTCTTT
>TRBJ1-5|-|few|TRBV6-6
CASSYLRTNNQPQHF
TGTGCCAGCAGTTACTTAAGGACTAACAATCAGCCCCAGCATTTT
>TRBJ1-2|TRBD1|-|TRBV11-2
CASSLDRVGYTF
TGTGCCAGCAGCCTAGACAGGGTCGGCTACACCTTC
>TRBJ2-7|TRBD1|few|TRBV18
CASRNRDRLSYEQYF
TGTGCCAGCCGAAACCGGGACAGACTATCCTACGAGCAGTACTTC